This T cell receptor (beta chain) was retrieved from a study of a mutant IDH1 vaccine in newly diagnosed glioma. Overall study: Patients, over weeks 1, 3, 5, 7, 11, 15, 19 and 23, received a total of eight vaccinations. First vaccine doses came 4-6 weeks after radiotherapy alone, or with temozolomide cycles. Former treatment meant radiotherapy, temozolomide, or both; the majority had gotten both. Study results and caveats: Seemingly, top peripheral T cell clonotype changes bore no relation to pseudoprogression.

Produced via immunoSEQ multiplex PCR; TCRdb's table is partial and in-frame only. The data contain about 30,000 clones, 87% of them singletons. The table lists this clone with a few counts. Its target is unknown. Time point of the sample: week 5, during vaccination. A single vaccine dose contained 300 ug of mutant IDH1 20-mer peptide, and topical imiquimod was used with it. The ends were cut back, 4 bases at V and 5 bases at J, with 20 bases in the middle. The CDR3 has 17 residues. Germline CDR1 reads SGHAT; CDR2 reads FQNNGV. The rearrangement joins TRBV11-2 to TRBJ2-2; tentative D call: TRBD2 (5 bases). This receptor was obtained from a woman aged 35 to 49 with glioma. Some clones in this sample may be carry-over from other donors' samples. The material was peripheral blood mononuclear cells (PBMCs), obtained from a glioma patient whose treatment included an IDH1 peptide vaccine. CDR3 DNA: TGTGCCAGCAGCTCTCATGGGCTTTCCGGGATTACCGGGGAGCTGTTTTTT. This codes for CASSSHGLSGITGELFF.